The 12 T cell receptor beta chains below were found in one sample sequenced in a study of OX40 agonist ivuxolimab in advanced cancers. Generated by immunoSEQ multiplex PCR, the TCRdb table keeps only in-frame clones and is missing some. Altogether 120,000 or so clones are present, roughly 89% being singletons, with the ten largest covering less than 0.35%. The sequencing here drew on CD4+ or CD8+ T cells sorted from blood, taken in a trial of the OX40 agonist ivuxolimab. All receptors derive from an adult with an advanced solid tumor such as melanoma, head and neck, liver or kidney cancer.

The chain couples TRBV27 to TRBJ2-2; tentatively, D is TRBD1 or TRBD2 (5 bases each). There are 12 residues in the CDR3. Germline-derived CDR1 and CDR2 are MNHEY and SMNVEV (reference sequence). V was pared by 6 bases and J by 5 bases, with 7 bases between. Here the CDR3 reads CASRRGTGELFF. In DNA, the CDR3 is TGTGCCAGCAGGAGGGGAACCGGGGAGCTGTTTTTT.

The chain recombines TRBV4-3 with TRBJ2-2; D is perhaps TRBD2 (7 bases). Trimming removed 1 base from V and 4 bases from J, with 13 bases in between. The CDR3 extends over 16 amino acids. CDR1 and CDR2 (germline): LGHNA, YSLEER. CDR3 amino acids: CASSQAGGRVTGELFF. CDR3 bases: TGCGCCAGCAGCCAAGCCGGGGGGCGGGTCACCGGGGAGCTGTTTTTT.

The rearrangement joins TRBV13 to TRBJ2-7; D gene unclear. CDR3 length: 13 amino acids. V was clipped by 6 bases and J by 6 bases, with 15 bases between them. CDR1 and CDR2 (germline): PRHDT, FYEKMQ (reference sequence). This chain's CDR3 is CASSRQTPSEQYF. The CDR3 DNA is TGTGCCAGCAGTCGTCAGACCCCCTCCGAGCAGTACTTC. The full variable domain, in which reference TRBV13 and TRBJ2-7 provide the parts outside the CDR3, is AAGVIQSPRHLIKEKRETATLKCYPIPRHDTVYWYQQGPGQDPQFLISFYEKMQSDKGSIPDRFSAQQFSDYHSELNMSSLELGDSALYFCASSRQTPSEQYFGPGTRLTVT.

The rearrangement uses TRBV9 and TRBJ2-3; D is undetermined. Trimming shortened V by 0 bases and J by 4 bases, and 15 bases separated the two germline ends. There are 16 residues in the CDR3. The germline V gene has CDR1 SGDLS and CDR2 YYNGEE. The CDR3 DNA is TGTGCCAGCAGCGTAGCTACGACCAACCGCCCAGATACGCAGTATTTT. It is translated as CASSVATTNRPDTQYF.

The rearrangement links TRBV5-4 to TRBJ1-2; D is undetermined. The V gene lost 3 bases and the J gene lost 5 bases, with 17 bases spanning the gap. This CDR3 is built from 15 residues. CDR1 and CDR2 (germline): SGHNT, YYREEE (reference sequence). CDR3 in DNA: TGTGCCAGCAGCTCTCGGGCGGGCAACGTGTATGGCTACACCTTC. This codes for CASSSRAGNVYGYTF. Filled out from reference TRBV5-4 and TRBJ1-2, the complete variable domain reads ETGVTQSPTHLIKTRGQQVTLRCSSQSGHNTVSWYQQALGQGPQFIFQYYREEENGRGNFPPRFSGLQFPNYSSELNVNALELDDSALYLCASSSRAGNVYGYTFGSGTRLTVV.

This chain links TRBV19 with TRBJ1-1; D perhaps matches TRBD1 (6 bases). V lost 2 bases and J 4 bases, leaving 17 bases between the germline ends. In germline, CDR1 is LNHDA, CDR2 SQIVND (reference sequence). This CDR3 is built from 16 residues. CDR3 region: CASSISKGQSVTEAFF. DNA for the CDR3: TGTGCCAGTAGTATATCAAAAGGACAGTCGGTCACTGAAGCTTTCTTT.

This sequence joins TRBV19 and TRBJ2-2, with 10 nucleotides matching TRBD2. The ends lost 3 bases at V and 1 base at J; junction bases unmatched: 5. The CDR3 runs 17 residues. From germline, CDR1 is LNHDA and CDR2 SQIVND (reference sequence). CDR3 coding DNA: TGTGCCAGTAGTATCGATCTAGCGGGAGAGAACACCGGGGAGCTGTTTTTT. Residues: CASSIDLAGENTGELFF.

In nucleotides, the CDR3 is TGTGCCAGCAGGTTCAGATCCGGCCGGATCGAAAAACTGTTTTTT. This sequence encodes CASRFRSGRIEKLFF. The genes are TRBV6-5 and TRBJ1-4; D remains ambiguous. The germline CDR1 and CDR2 sequences are MNHEY and SVGAGI. This CDR3 region has 15 residues. The V end was cut by 6 bases, the J end by 8 bases, with 19 bases between.

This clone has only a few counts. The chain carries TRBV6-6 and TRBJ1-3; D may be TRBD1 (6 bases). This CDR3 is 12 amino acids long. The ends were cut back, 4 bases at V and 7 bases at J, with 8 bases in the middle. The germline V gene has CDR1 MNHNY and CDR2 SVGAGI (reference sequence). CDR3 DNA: TGTGCCAGCAGTTTAGGGGGTAACACCATATATTTT. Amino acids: CASSLGGNTIYF.

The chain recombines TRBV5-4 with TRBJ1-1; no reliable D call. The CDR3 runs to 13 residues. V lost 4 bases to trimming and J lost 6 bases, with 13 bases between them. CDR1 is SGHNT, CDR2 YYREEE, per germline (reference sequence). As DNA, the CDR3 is TGTGCCAGCAGCCCCTCCGGGCTTGCTGAAGCTTTCTTT. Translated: CASSPSGLAEAFF.

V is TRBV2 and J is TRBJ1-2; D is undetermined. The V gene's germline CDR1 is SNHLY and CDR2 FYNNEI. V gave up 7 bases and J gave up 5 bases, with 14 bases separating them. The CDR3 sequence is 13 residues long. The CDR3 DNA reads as TGTGCCAGCATCGATCCTTTCCGGTATGGCTACACCTTC. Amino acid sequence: CASIDPFRYGYTF.

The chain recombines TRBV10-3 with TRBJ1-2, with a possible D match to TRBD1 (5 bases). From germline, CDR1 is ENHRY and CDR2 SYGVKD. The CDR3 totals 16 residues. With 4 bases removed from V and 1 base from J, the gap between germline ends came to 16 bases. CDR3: CAISGWDTGLNYGYTF. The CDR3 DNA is TGTGCCATCAGTGGCTGGGATACAGGTCTTAACTATGGCTACACCTTC.